This T cell receptor beta chain was sequenced in a study of T-cell memory formation after mild COVID-19 (dated by TCRdb to about 2021). Study-wide context: TCR sequence clusters from the two donors were found to be largely donor specific. In two donors, T-cell clones that expanded and contracted after mild COVID-19 were tracked by sequencing TCRalpha and TCRbeta repertoires over time. The cohort comprised two young, previously healthy adult volunteers, one female and one male.

Broad study findings and their caveats: Clones that contracted from day 15 to 85 showed balanced CD4/CD8 phenotypes, whereas a second wave of clones that expanded from day 15 to 37 leaned towards CD4+. Contracting CD4+ clones appeared mostly in the CM and EM memory subsets, whereas CD8+ clones were enriched in EMRA. The study included only a couple of mild cases, and larger cohorts that include severe cases with pre-infection samples were judged to be necessary. The detection of some responding clones in pre-infection memory suggests that pre-existing cross-reactive memory T cells joined the SARS-CoV-2 response. The second-wave clones that peaked on day 37 were not confirmed to be SARS-CoV-2 specific.

Measured from the cysteine to the phenylalanine, the CDR3 is 15 residues long. CDR3 DNA only is kept here, 45 bases in frame from base 1. Per the germline V gene (reference sequence), SEHNR is the CDR1 and FQNEAQ is the CDR2. V is shortened by 2 bases, J by 5 bases, and the region joining them spans 14 bases. Ficoll-Paque density gradient centrifugation was the method used to isolate PBMCs. In its sample, this clonotype was seen a few times. Its antigen target is currently unknown. Base-call qualities are not available, and no considerably larger clone is one nucleotide away. TCRdb records Illumina NovaSeq 6000 as the sequencer. TCRalpha and TCRbeta cDNA libraries were constructed by 5'RACE with constant-segment primers, with sample barcodes and unique molecular identifiers being introduced. RNA was extracted from every sample with Trizol reagent. The libraries were amplified in two PCR steps, and the second step added a second sample barcode and Illumina TruSeq adapters. Libraries were sequenced on an Illumina NovaSeq with 2 x 150 bp paired-end reads. The authors processed their data as follows. With migec v1.2.7, reads were demultiplexed and then collapsed into UMI-guided consensus sequences. Using mixcr v2.1.11, the UMI consensuses were aligned to TRA and TRB V and J templates and assembled into clonotypes. A clonotype was counted as expanded or contracted only when both edgeR and NoisET called the clonotype significant, with the noise models trained on biological replicates. For edgeR calls, a false discovery rate-adjusted p below 0.01 and a log2 fold-change threshold of 1 were applied. As an exploratory analysis of dynamics, max-normalized trajectories of the 1000 most abundant clonotypes were examined with PCA combined with hierarchical clustering. Separately sequenced CD4+ and CD8+ repertoires were used to assign the CD4 or CD8 phenotype of responding clones. Clones were called with MiXCR by TCRdb after fastp trimmed the public reads at Q25, and only in-frame beta chains were retained. Rows are unified per CDR3 protein, each entry keeping the most common DNA and genes. These V and J calls derive from TCRdb rather than the authors' analysis. The sample table shows around 450,000 distinct CDR3 sequences, and about 24% are seen once. The ten largest clonotypes hold about 8.7% of the sample.

The V and J segments used are TRBV7-9 and TRBJ2-3; there is no confident call for the D gene. This TCR came from an adult woman who had mild COVID-19 (a few samples of this study predate the infection). The sample titles of this study are shuffled in the database, so cell type and time point are left out; the donor was told from shared clones. The sample comprised PBMCs or a T cell subset sorted from them (not recorded which). The CDR3 protein sequence reads: CASSLLLTPQDTQYF. The DNA is as follows: TGTGCCAGCAGCTTATTACTAACTCCCCAAGATACGCAGTATTTT.